This T cell receptor (beta chain) was recorded in a study of response to subunit inactivated influenza vaccine. This clonotype was observed a handful of times. Its target is not known. A single record per CDR3 protein comes from TCRdb applying MiXCR to the RT-PCR reads. The table records about 610,000 distinct CDR3 sequences, 13% to 15% of them present only once. V shed 1 base and J 1 base; nucleotides not matched to a gene: 5. The CDR3 is 18 residues long. Germline CDR1 is MNHEY and CDR2 is SVGAGI. General study points: Authors suggested seasonal influenza vaccinations each recruit few new T cells.

The sequenced sample was PBMCs from blood, obtained approximately 12 days after vaccination. The source of this sequence is a man over 45 who received an inactivated influenza vaccine. This chain connects TRBV6-5 to TRBJ2-1; 12 positions match TRBD2. The CDR3 sequence is CASSYLLGLAGSYNEQFF. The CDR3 bases are TGTGCCAGCAGTTACTTATTGGGACTAGCGGGTTCCTACAATGAGCAGTTCTTC.